This T cell receptor (beta chain) was documented in a study of CD8 T cells in ankylosing spondylitis. Study-wide results and limits: A CD8+ phenotype characterized the disease-linked clones, which were relatively rare in peripheral blood.

This clonotype appeared many times. The target antigen is unknown. From germline, CDR1 is GTSNPN and CDR2 SVGIG (reference sequence). The CDR3 length is 14 residues. V gave up 4 bases and J gave up 9 bases, with 16 bases separating them. MiXCR, applied by TCRdb to the 5' RACE reads, yields one record per CDR3 protein. Among around 130,000 distinct CDR3 sequences listed, more than 6.5% were seen once. Sequenced material: blood, either unsorted or a sorted T cell fraction (not recorded which). V is TRBV30 and J is TRBJ1-6; D is unclear. This receptor was identified in a male donor with ankylosing spondylitis or in good health (not recorded which). Here the CDR3 DNA reads TGTGCCTGGATGCTTGGAGTCGAGAGTTCACCCCTCCACTTT. Protein product: CAWMLGVESSPLHF.